The present T cell receptor beta chain was sequenced within a study of blood T cell repertoires in COVID-19. Study summary: Acute and convalescent COVID-19 specimens originated in the United States, Italy and Spain. PBMCs, B-cell-depleted T cells, or T cells were the source of the cDNA or gDNA that made up the material.

Original processing notes: Reference gene primers were amplified, and this amplification served to estimate nucleated cell counts. Clones were read by immunoSEQ multiplex PCR, and TCRdb kept only the in-frame ones, dropping some. D and trimming come from the DNA, and the V and J calls and clone size come from that table. The sample includes around 54,000 clones, 90% of them seen just once. CDR3 size: 14 residues. With 4 bases removed from V and 4 bases from J, the gap between germline ends came to 15 bases. Germline V gives CDR1 SGHDT, CDR2 YYEEEE. J is TRBJ2-7 and V is TRBV5-6; maybe TRBD1 (5 bases). What was sequenced was peripheral blood. The clonotype originates from a human donor in a cohort sampled during active COVID-19. The CDR3 sequence is CASSLGQAGYEQYF. The CDR3 DNA reads as TGTGCCAGCAGCCTGGGGCAGGCTGGGTACGAGCAGTACTTC. Complete variable domain (other parts from reference TRBV5-6 and TRBJ2-7): DAGVTQSPTHLIKTRGQQVTLRCSPKSGHDTVSWYQQALGQGPQFIFQYYEEEERQRGNFPDRFSGHQFPNYSSELNVNALLLGDSALYLCASSLGQAGYEQYFGPGTRLTVT.